This note documents a single T cell receptor beta chain sequence. The repertoire was sequenced with immunoSEQ multiplex PCR; TCRdb's copy has only in-frame clones and lacks some. In the table there are around 150,000 clones, approximately 96% of which are singletons. The sample comes from a study of cytomegalovirus exposure and HLA in healthy donors. The CDR3 contains 15 residues. The V segment lost 4 bases and the J segment 8 bases; nucleotides outside the gene matches: 9. Germline loops: CDR1 SGHTA, CDR2 FQGNSA. The sample consisted of PBMCs. This rearrangement joins TRBV7-2 to TRBJ2-1, with 9 bases lining up with TRBD2. The sequence was collected from a woman aged 18-29 years in good health and CMV-seronegative. The CDR3 spells CASSYTSGYYDEQFF. The CDR3 nucleotides read TGTGCCAGCAGCTATACTAGCGGGTATTACGATGAGCAGTTCTTC.